The 12 T cell receptor beta chains in this list originate from one sample, sequenced in a study of blood T cell repertoires in COVID-19. Sequenced by immunoSEQ multiplex PCR; TCRdb stores in-frame clones only, minus some. This sample has approximately 98,000 clones, with about 88% found just once. The sample was peripheral blood. Every receptor here comes from a human donor in a cohort sampled during active COVID-19.

The chain combines TRBV19 with TRBJ2-7, with 7 nucleotides matching TRBD1. This CDR3 has 15 amino acids. Trimming at V came to 2 bases and at J to 1 base, leaving 5 bases not matched to a gene. From germline, CDR1 is LNHDA and CDR2 SQIVND (reference sequence). The CDR3 here is CASSILGDRSYEQYF. Written as DNA, the CDR3 is TGTGCCAGTAGTATATTAGGGGACAGATCCTACGAGCAGTACTTC.

The rearrangement joins TRBV4-1 to TRBJ2-6; D remains ambiguous. The CDR3 length is 16 residues. Trimming took 5 bases from V and 1 from J, leaving 12 bases between them. Germline V lookup: CDR1 MGHRA, CDR2 YSYEKL. The CDR3 bases are TGCGCCAGCAGCTCGTCTGCGGTTTCTGGGGCCAACGTCCTGACTTTC. Protein: CASSSSAVSGANVLTF.

The rearrangement joins TRBV6-6 to TRBJ1-4; D may be TRBD1 (5 bases). The CDR3 length is 13 residues. CDR1 is MNHNY, CDR2 SVGAGI, per germline (reference sequence). Trimming cost V 6 bases and J 7 bases, with 12 bases left between them. CDR3 in DNA: TGTGCCAGCAGCGATCGACAGACTGAAAAACTGTTTTTT. It encodes CASSDRQTEKLFF.

The chain couples TRBV11-2 to TRBJ2-1; tentatively, D is TRBD2 (5 bases). The V and J ends lost 3 bases and 8 bases respectively, with 11 bases between them. CDR1 and CDR2 (germline): SGHAT, FQNNGV. The CDR3 runs 13 residues. The chain's CDR3 is CASSLGQADEQFF. In nucleotides, the CDR3 is TGTGCCAGCAGCTTGGGCCAAGCGGATGAGCAGTTCTTC.

CDR3: CASSWVAGAPGEETQYF. The CDR3 bases are TGCGCCAGCAGTTGGGTAGCGGGAGCCCCGGGGGAAGAGACCCAGTACTTC. The chain carries TRBV5-1 and TRBJ2-5; 9 bases agree with TRBD2. CDR1 is SGHRS and CDR2 is YFSETQ in the germline V gene. The CDR3 length is 17 residues. V shed 5 bases, J shed 3 bases, and the junction held 14 bases outside the gene matches.

The rearrangement links TRBV7-6 to TRBJ1-5; D is perhaps TRBD1 (5 bases). V was cut by 5 bases and J by 0 bases, with 11 bases left in between. Germline V gene data show CDR1 as SGHVS and CDR2 as FNYEAQ. There are 15 residues in the CDR3. The CDR3 bases are TGTGCCAGCAGCCCGACAGACGTTAGCAATCAGCCCCAGCATTTT. This translates into CASSPTDVSNQPQHF. Combining the CDR3 with reference TRBV7-6 and TRBJ1-5 gives the whole variable domain GAGVSQSPRYKVTKRGQDVALRCDPISGHVSLYWYRQALGQGPEFLTYFNYEAQQDKSGLPNDRFSAERPEGSISTLTIQRTEQRDSAMYRCASSPTDVSNQPQHFGDGTRLSIL.

This sequence joins TRBV27 and TRBJ2-1, with TRBD2 matching over 7 bases. Germline CDR1 MNHEY, CDR2 SMNVEV (reference sequence). Germline trimming cut 3 bases from V and 2 bases from J; bases unmatched to any gene: 1. The CDR3 has 14 amino acids. The chain's CDR3 is CASSFAGAYNEQFF. CDR3 bases: TGTGCCAGCAGTTTCGCGGGGGCCTACAATGAGCAGTTCTTC.

The chain carries TRBV2 and TRBJ1-1; maybe TRBD1 (6 bases). This CDR3 is built from 13 residues. Per germline, CDR1 SNHLY and CDR2 FYNNEI. The V and J ends lost 5 bases and 1 base respectively, with 8 bases between them. CDR3 DNA: TGTGCCAGCAGTTTGACAGGGAACACTGAAGCTTTCTTT. The encoded protein is CASSLTGNTEAFF.

The rearrangement uses TRBV5-6 and TRBJ1-1; TRBD1 agrees at 7 bases. Germline CDR1 is SGHDT and CDR2 is YYEEEE. This CDR3 contains 15 residues. The trim removed 4 bases at V and 5 bases at J, leaving 11 bases unmatched. The CDR3 coding sequence is TGTGCCAGCAGCATTTTCGACAGGGATGAAACTGAAGCTTTCTTT. It translates to CASSIFDRDETEAFF.

The V gene is TRBV7-8, the J gene TRBJ1-1; no reliable D call. This CDR3 has 16 amino acids. In germline, CDR1 is SGHVS, CDR2 FQNEAQ. The V and J ends lost 1 base and 2 bases respectively, with 14 bases between them. This CDR3 reads CASSLGEQRANTEAFF. In DNA, the CDR3 is TGTGCCAGCAGCTTAGGCGAACAGAGGGCCAACACTGAAGCTTTCTTT. The variable domain in full, with the rest retrieved from reference TRBV7-8 and TRBJ1-1, is GAGVSQSPRYKVAKRGQDVALRCDPISGHVSLFWYQQALGQGPEFLTYFQNEAQLDKSGLPSDRFFAERPEGSVSTLKIQRTQQEDSAVYLCASSLGEQRANTEAFFGQGTRLTVV.

CDR3 sequence: CASSPTVTDTQYF. The CDR3 DNA is TGTGCCAGCTCACCAACTGTGACAGATACGCAGTATTTT. This chain connects TRBV18 to TRBJ2-3; D is undetermined. CDR1 is KGHSH and CDR2 is LQKENI in the germline V gene. The V end was cut by 2 bases, the J end by 3 bases, with 6 bases between. There are 13 residues in the CDR3.

The chain links TRBV15 to TRBJ2-1, with a tentative D call TRBD2 (6 bases). Germline CDR1 and CDR2: LNHNV and YYDKDF (reference sequence). The CDR3 is 17 amino acids. V was pared by 0 bases and J by 2 bases, with 14 bases between. CDR3 DNA: TGTGCCACCAGCAGAGATGGCGGCGGGGCCACCTACAATGAGCAGTTCTTC. As protein: CATSRDGGGATYNEQFF. The whole variable domain, remainder taken from reference TRBV15 and TRBJ2-1, is DAMVIQNPRYQVTQFGKPVTLSCSQTLNHNVMYWYQQKSSQAPKLLFHYYDKDFNNEADTPDNFQSRRPNTSFCFLDIRSPGLGDTAMYLCATSRDGGGATYNEQFFGPGTRLTVL.